The T cell receptor (beta chain) described here comes from a study of immune characteristics of hereditary and idiopathic chronic pancreatitis. About the investigation overall: Local immune cells and TCRbeta repertoires in the pancreas were profiled in this study for hereditary and idiopathic chronic pancreatitis, with control organ donor pancreases used for comparison. TCRbeta sequencing was performed on a few control pancreases, under 10 hereditary chronic pancreatitis pancreases and roughly six idiopathic chronic pancreatitis pancreases. Minimal in vitro experimental manipulation of pancreas-infiltrating T cells was the reason the gDNA-based approach was selected.

Results and caveats for the whole study, not just this receptor: Among about a dozen chronic pancreatitis patients, the number of productive TCR rearrangements showed a positive correlation with disease severity scores. Patient tissue was available only at the time of TPIAT, so disease duration differences may have influenced immune findings. Significantly increased TCRbeta repertoire diversity and reduced clonality were observed in both chronic pancreatitis groups relative to controls. Chronic pancreatitis caused by alcohol use was excluded from the study. Vbeta-Jbeta gene family usage, including TRBV10, TRBV19, TRBV23 and TRBV5, differed between hereditary and idiopathic chronic pancreatitis.

Pancreas tissue with chronic pancreatitis was obtained from patients having total pancreatectomy with islet autotransplantation (TPIAT). No known history of diabetes was present in the included chronic pancreatitis patients. For TCRbeta sequencing, genomic DNA was pulled straight from bulk pancreas tissue, skipping any T cell sorting. Idiopathic chronic pancreatitis patients had no particular identified cause of disease. Pancreas tissues were collected consecutively from patients and organ donors at two US centers. This clone occurred a few times. No cognate antigen has been identified for it. The sample holds no much larger clone one base away, and base qualities are not on file. Receptors were amplified or captured by the immunoSEQ multiplex PCR assay. The TCRbeta CDR3 region and neighboring sequences were amplified from pancreatic genomic DNA and then sequenced. The authors' analysis ran thus. Repertoire diversity was assessed as a mean normalized Shannon-Wiener index, and productive clonality and productive rearrangement counts were also measured. The nonparametric Mann-Whitney U test was used to compare repertoire metrics between controls and chronic pancreatitis. CDR3beta sequences with identical amino acid composition and length across subjects were defined as shared clonotypes. TCRdb stores this immuneACCESS table with in-frame sequences only. Part of the clones is absent; in the studies checked, under half of the shortfall reflects unresolved V genes, and no reason is known for the rest. V and J calls and clone size are those listed in that table; D and trimming were worked out from the DNA. For this sample there are 250 or so clones; less than 75% appear just once. Of the sample, around 40% falls within the top ten clones.

The CDR3 contains 14 residues, cysteine and phenylalanine counted. The entry retains the CDR3 DNA only, 42 bases that are in frame from base 1. Looking up the germline V gene yields CDR1 MDHEN and CDR2 SYDVKM. V is shortened by 5 bases, J by 0 bases, and the region joining them spans 8 bases. The sequencing sample was made of pancreas tissue with idiopathic chronic pancreatitis. The cell subset or site label, read with the paper, signifies: chronic pancreatitis without an identified cause. Here the chain combines TRBV28 and TRBJ1-5; the D gene is unclear. The receptor's source is a human donor with chronic pancreatitis. This receptor has the CDR3 CASSPPVSNQPQHF. The DNA sequence is as follows: TGTGCCAGCAGTCCCCCCGTTAGCAATCAGCCCCAGCATTTT.